One sample yielded the 14 T cell receptor beta chains listed below, sequenced in a study of blood T cell repertoires in COVID-19 (TCRdb year 2020). The library was produced with the immunoSEQ multiplex PCR assay. TCRdb retrieved this table from immuneACCESS and kept in-frame rearrangements only. Not all clones are present; in checked studies, unresolved V genes account for under half, and no reason is known for the remainder. Present in this sample are tens of thousands of clones, approximately 83% of which were seen just once. Around 16% of the sample rests with the top ten. Sequenced material: peripheral blood. These receptors came from a human donor in a cohort sampled during active COVID-19. The donor label of this sample is uncertain.

This clone was seen only once. The rearrangement joins TRBV2 to TRBJ1-5; 9 bases map to TRBD1. Germline CDR1 is SNHLY and CDR2 is FYNNEI. This CDR3 has 13 amino acids. The trim removed 7 bases at V and 7 bases at J, leaving 5 bases unmatched. The CDR3 sequence: CASTTGGWQPQHF. The CDR3 region has the DNA TGTGCCAGCACAACAGGGGGCTGGCAGCCCCAGCATTTT.

The chain has TRBV6-5 and TRBJ1-3; 8 bases match TRBD1. Germline CDR1 reads MNHEY; CDR2 reads SVGAGI. V shed 8 bases and J 3 bases; nucleotides not matched to a gene: 9. The CDR3 covers 15 residues. The DNA of the CDR3 is TGTGCCAGCCAGACACTAGGACAGGGTGGAAACACCATATATTTT. This translates into CASQTLGQGGNTIYF.

V gene TRBV9 combines with J gene TRBJ2-5; 8 nucleotides line up with TRBD2. Germline V gene data show CDR1 as SGDLS and CDR2 as YYNGEE. V shed 2 bases and J 2 bases; nucleotides not matched to a gene: 11. This CDR3 region has 17 residues. The CDR3 nucleotides read TGTGCCAGCAGCGTTGGTGGGGGGCGGGGGGCTCAAGAGACCCAGTACTTC. Translating it yields CASSVGGGRGAQETQYF.

The rearrangement uses TRBV4-1 and TRBJ2-3; 7 bases are shared with TRBD1. J lost 2 bases, V lost 5 bases, and 10 bases had no gene match. The germline gives CDR1 MGHRA, CDR2 YSYEKL. The CDR3 sequence is 16 residues long. CDR3 DNA sequence: TGCGCCAGCAGCGCCGGCCCGGGACAGACCACAGATACGCAGTATTTT. Translated, it gives CASSAGPGQTTDTQYF.

This clone occurred a few times. The genes are TRBV7-8 and TRBJ2-1, with 9 nucleotides matching TRBD2. Germline V gene lookup returns CDR1 SGHVS and CDR2 FQNEAQ. Trimming cost V 6 bases and J 7 bases; bases outside gene matches: 10. The CDR3 covers 15 residues. The CDR3 sequence: CASRRSGGGDNEQFF. The CDR3 DNA reads as TGTGCCAGCAGGCGCTCTGGCGGGGGGGATAATGAGCAGTTCTTC.

J is TRBJ1-6 and V is TRBV7-9, with 7 bases that match TRBD1. Germline CDR1 SEHNR, CDR2 FQNEAQ (reference sequence). This CDR3 spans 14 amino acids. V shed 5 bases, J shed 7 bases, and the junction held 5 bases outside the gene matches. The CDR3 region is CASSIGTENSPLHF. The CDR3 nucleotides read TGTGCCAGCAGCATCGGGACAGAAAATTCACCCCTCCACTTT.

The rearrangement uses TRBV5-1 and TRBJ1-2, with D maybe TRBD1 (5 bases). V shed 3 bases and J shed 4 bases, with 7 bases lying between them. The CDR3 runs 12 residues. The germline gives CDR1 SGHRS, CDR2 YFSETQ. This CDR3 reads CASSSGGYGYTF. CDR3 DNA sequence: TGCGCCAGCAGCTCGGGGGGCTATGGCTACACCTTC.

This sequence joins TRBV6-5 and TRBJ1-4, with 8 bases fitting TRBD1. CDR3 length: 12 amino acids. The germline CDR1 and CDR2 sequences are MNHEY and SVGAGI. The trim removed 5 bases at V and 8 bases at J, leaving 1 base unmatched. The DNA for the CDR3 is TGTGCCAGCAGTCGGACAGGGGAAAAACTGTTTTTT. Its translation is CASSRTGEKLFF.

V usage is TRBV18 and J usage is TRBJ1-4; 7 nucleotides agree with TRBD1. Trimming at V came to 1 base and at J to 8 bases, leaving 1 base not matched to a gene. The CDR3 length is 13 residues. Germline V gene lookup returns CDR1 KGHSH and CDR2 LQKENI. As DNA, the CDR3 is TGTGCCAGCTCACCACGACAGGGAGAAAAACTGTTTTTT. Protein product: CASSPRQGEKLFF.

J is TRBJ2-3 and V is TRBV2; 10 bases are shared with TRBD2. CDR3 size: 14 residues. V shed 8 bases, J shed 3 bases, and the junction held 5 bases outside the gene matches. The V gene's germline CDR1 is SNHLY and CDR2 FYNNEI. In DNA, the CDR3 is TGTGCCAGCCTAGCGGGGGTTGGTACAGATACGCAGTATTTT. This sequence encodes CASLAGVGTDTQYF.

This rearrangement joins TRBV6-6 to TRBJ1-1; D not resolved. Germline CDR1 MNHNY, CDR2 SVGAGI (reference sequence). Trimming left V 2 bases short and J 1 base short, with 8 bases between. CDR3 length equals 14 residues. As DNA, the CDR3 is TGTGCCAGCAGTTACCCGGAGGAGAACACTGAAGCTTTCTTT. This encodes CASSYPEENTEAFF.

The genes are TRBV12-3 or TRBV12-4 and TRBJ2-4; D is undetermined. Trimming cost V 2 bases and J 9 bases, with 8 bases left between them. This CDR3 has 12 amino acids. DNA for the CDR3: TGTGCCAGCAGTTTATTTGGCAGCATTCAGTACTTC. Residues: CASSLFGSIQYF.

Only one count was recorded for this clone. DNA of the CDR3: TGTGCCAGCAGCTTGCTCCCCGGAAAGACTAGCTCTGGAAACACCATATATTTT. Translated, it gives CASSLLPGKTSSGNTIYF. V is TRBV5-6 and J is TRBJ1-3; no clear D gene. This CDR3 region has 18 residues. Germline V gene data show CDR1 as SGHDT and CDR2 as YYEEEE. Trimming removed 1 base at V and 0 bases at J, with 17 bases between.

This chain uses TRBV4-2 with TRBJ2-7, with a tentative D call TRBD1 (6 bases). The CDR3 consists of 15 residues. Trimming shortened V by 0 bases and J by 3 bases, and 12 bases separated the two germline ends. Germline CDR1 is LGHNA and CDR2 is YNFKEQ. CDR3: CASSQESTGRYEQYF. The CDR3 DNA follows: TGTGCCAGCAGCCAAGAATCCACAGGGCGCTACGAGCAGTACTTC.